This T cell receptor (beta chain) emerged from a study of T cells in Graves' hyperthyroidism and ophthalmopathy. Regarding the study as a whole: A model built on 13 V-J features separated ophthalmopathy from stable hyperthyroidism.

Template material for amplifying TCR beta CDR3 regions consisted of RNA transcripts. In the first-round RT-PCR of the TCR CDR3, the HTBI primer set was used. One entry per CDR3 protein, called by TCRdb with MiXCR from the multiplex PCR reads. Counted here are 600,000 to 900,000 distinct CDR3 sequences, roughly 15% occurring once; the ten biggest clones make up about 8.4%. Graves' hyperthyroidism qualified as stable when ophthalmopathy did not progress within 18 months. Uncontrolled infections, other autoimmune diseases, pregnancy or lactation led to exclusion of patients. More than 9.5 ml fresh peripheral blood yielded the PBMCs. The table lists this clonotype with many counts. Its antigen is not known. Trimming removed 6 bases from V and 2 bases from J; junction bases left unmatched: 9. CDR3 length equals 15 residues. The germline V gene encodes CDR1 MNHEY and CDR2 SVGEGT.

Source material: blood. The origin of this receptor is a man younger than 35 with Graves' hyperthyroidism. The rearrangement joins TRBV6-2 or TRBV6-3 to TRBJ2-7; TRBD1 aligns across 8 bases. The CDR3 nucleotides are TGTGCCAGCAGCGAACTCCCGGACAGGGCCTACGAGCAGTACTTC. Its protein is CASSELPDRAYEQYF.